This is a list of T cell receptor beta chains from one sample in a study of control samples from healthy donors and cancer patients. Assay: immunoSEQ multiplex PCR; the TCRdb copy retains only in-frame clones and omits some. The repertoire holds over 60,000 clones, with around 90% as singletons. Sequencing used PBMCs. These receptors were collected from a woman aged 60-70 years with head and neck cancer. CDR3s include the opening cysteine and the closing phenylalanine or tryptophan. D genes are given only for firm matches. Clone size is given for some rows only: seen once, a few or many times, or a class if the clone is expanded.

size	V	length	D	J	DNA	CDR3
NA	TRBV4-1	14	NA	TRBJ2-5	TGCGCCAGCAGCCAATTAGGGAGTTGGGAGACCCAGTACTTC	CASSQLGSWETQYF
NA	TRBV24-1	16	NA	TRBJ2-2	TGTGCCACCAGTGTATTAAGAGGTTCCGGCACCGGGGAGCTGTTTTTT	CATSVLRGSGTGELFF
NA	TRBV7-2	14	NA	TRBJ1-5	TGTGCCAGCAGCTTAGCATCCGTTAATCAGCCCCAGCATTTT	CASSLASVNQPQHF
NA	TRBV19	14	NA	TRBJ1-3	TGTGCCAGCGCGGGGAAGGGGGCTGGAAACACCATATATTTT	CASAGKGAGNTIYF
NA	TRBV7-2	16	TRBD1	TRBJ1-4	TGTGCCAGCAGCTTAAGGCTCGGACAGGGGGCGGAAAAACTGTTTTTT	CASSLRLGQGAEKLFF
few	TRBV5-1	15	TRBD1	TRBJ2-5	TGCGCCAGCAGCGGACAGGGGGCGAGGTGGGAGACCCAGTACTTC	CASSGQGARWETQYF
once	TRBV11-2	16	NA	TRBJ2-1	TGTGCCAGCAGCCCCCGGCGAGGGACTCGGGGAGATGAGCAGTTCTTC	CASSPRRGTRGDEQFF
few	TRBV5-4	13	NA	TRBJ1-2	TGTGCCAGCAGGCAATCCGGGTTCGATGGCTACACCTTC	CASRQSGFDGYTF
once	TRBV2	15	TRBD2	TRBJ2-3	TGTGCCAGCGGGAGACTAGCGGTCCGGGGGGGGACGCAGTATTTT	CASGRLAVRGGTQYF
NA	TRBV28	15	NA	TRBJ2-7	TGTGCCAGCAGTTTAGGGGGGGGCGCAGGGCGCGAGCAGTACTTC	CASSLGGGAGREQYF
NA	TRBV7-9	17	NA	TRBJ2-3	TGTGCCAGCAGCTTAATGGGCCTTCAAAGGAGGCCAGATACGCAGTATTTT	CASSLMGLQRRPDTQYF
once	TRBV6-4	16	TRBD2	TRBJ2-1	TGTGCCAGCAGTGACCACGGCGGGAGTACCTACAATGAGCAGTTCTTC	CASSDHGGSTYNEQFF
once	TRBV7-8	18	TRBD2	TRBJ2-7	TGTGCCAGCAGCTTAATAATGACTAGCGGGAGGAATCCCTACGAGCAGTACTTC	CASSLIMTSGRNPYEQYF
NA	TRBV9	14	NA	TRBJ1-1	TGTGCCAGCAGCCCCTCGGGCCTGAACACTGAAGCTTTCTTT	CASSPSGLNTEAFF
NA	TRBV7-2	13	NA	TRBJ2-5	TGTGCCAGCAGCTTCGGGTTCTCGGAGACCCAGTACTTC	CASSFGFSETQYF
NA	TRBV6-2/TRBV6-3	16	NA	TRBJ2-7	TGTGCCAGCAGTTACTCGGAGGGAGTAGGTTCCTACGAGCAGTACTTC	CASSYSEGVGSYEQYF
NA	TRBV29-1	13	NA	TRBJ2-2	TGCAGCGTTGAACCGACCCGTACCGGGGAGCTGTTTTTT	CSVEPTRTGELFF
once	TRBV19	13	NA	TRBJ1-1	TGTGCCAGTAGTTCAACAGGAGACACTGAAGCTTTCTTT	CASSSTGDTEAFF
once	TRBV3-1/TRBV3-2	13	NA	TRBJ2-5	TGTGCCAGCAGCCAAGACAGGGCTGCGACCCAGTACTTC	CASSQDRAATQYF
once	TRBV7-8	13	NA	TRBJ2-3	TGTGCCAGCAGCTTAGAAATGCCAGATACGCAGTATTTT	CASSLEMPDTQYF
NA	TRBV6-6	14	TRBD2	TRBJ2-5	TGTGCCAGCAGACTAGCGGGAGGGGAAGAGACCCAGTACTTC	CASRLAGGEETQYF
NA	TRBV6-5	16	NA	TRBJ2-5	TGTGCCAGCAGTTACGGGGGGGCGAGGGGCCAAGAGACCCAGTACTTC	CASSYGGARGQETQYF
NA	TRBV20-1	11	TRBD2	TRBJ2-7	TGCAGTGCTCGGGGGGGGTTCGAGCAGTACTTC	CSARGGFEQYF
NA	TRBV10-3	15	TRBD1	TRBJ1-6	TGTGCCATCAGTGATGACAGGGAAGGTAATTCACCCCTCCACTTT	CAISDDREGNSPLHF
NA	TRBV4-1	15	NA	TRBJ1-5	TGCGCCAGCAGCCAAACGGTCCAGGGTGGACAGCCCCAGCATTTT	CASSQTVQGGQPQHF
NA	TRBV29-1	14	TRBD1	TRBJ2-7	TGCAGCGTTGGAGAGGACAGGGCCACCTACGAGCAGTACTTC	CSVGEDRATYEQYF
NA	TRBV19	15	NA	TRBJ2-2	TGTGCCAGTACACCCGTGACGGTGGGCACCGGGGAGCTGTTTTTT	CASTPVTVGTGELFF
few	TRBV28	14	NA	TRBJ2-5	TGTGCCAGCAGTGCTCCGGTCAGAAGGGAGACCCAGTACTTC	CASSAPVRRETQYF
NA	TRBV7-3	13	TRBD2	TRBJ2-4	TGTGCCAGCAGCCCTACTAGCGGGGTCATTCAGTACTTC	CASSPTSGVIQYF
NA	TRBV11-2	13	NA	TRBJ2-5	TGTGCCAGCAGCCAAGGTGGGCCAGAGACCCAGTACTTC	CASSQGGPETQYF
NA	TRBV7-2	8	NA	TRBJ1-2	TGTGCCAGCGGAGGCTACACCTTC	CASGGYTF
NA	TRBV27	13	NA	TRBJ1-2	TGTGCCAGCAGCCGCCACTTGGGGGCTGGCTACACCTTC	CASSRHLGAGYTF
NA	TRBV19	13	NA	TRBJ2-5	TGTGCCAGTAGTAGGAATACAGGGGAGACCCAGTACTTC	CASSRNTGETQYF
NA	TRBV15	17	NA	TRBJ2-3	TGTGCCACCAGCAGGGGGGCCGGGACAACTAGCACAGATACGCAGTATTTT	CATSRGAGTTSTDTQYF
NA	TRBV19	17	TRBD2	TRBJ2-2	TGTGCCAGTAGTATAGGGACTAGCGGGTGGGACACCGGGGAGCTGTTTTTT	CASSIGTSGWDTGELFF
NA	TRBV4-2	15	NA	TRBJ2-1	TGTGCCAGCAGCCAAGTAGGTGGGAGAGGTAATGAGCAGTTCTTC	CASSQVGGRGNEQFF
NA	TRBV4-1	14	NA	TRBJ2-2	TGCGCCAGCAGCCAAATATACCGACCCGGGGAGCTGTTTTTT	CASSQIYRPGELFF
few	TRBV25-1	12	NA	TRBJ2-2	TGTGCCAGCAGTGGATACCCCGGGGAGCTGTTTTTT	CASSGYPGELFF
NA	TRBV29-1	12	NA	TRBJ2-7	TGCAGCGTTGCCCTTACTTCCTACGAGCAGTACTTC	CSVALTSYEQYF
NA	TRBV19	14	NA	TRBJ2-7	TGTGCCAGTAGTAATCAGGCCGTCACCTACGAGCAGTACTTC	CASSNQAVTYEQYF
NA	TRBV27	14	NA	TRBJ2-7	TGTGCCAGCAGAGTAATAGCGGCAACCTACGAGCAGTACTTC	CASRVIAATYEQYF
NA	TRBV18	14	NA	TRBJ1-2	TGTGCCAGCTCACCAGTCGATGCGGGGAATGGCTACACCTTC	CASSPVDAGNGYTF
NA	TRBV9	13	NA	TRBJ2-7	TGTGCCAGCAGCGCCGGGACCACAACGGAGCAGTACTTC	CASSAGTTTEQYF
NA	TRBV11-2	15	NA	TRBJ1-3	TGTGCCAGCAGCGTTACCGACAGCTCTGGAAACACCATATATTTT	CASSVTDSSGNTIYF